These T cell receptor beta chains were read from a single sample in a study of T cell responses to AZD1222 COVID-19 vaccine. TCRdb's table, derived via immunoSEQ multiplex PCR, lists solely in-frame clones and lacks some. Of tens of thousands of clones in the sample, roughly three quarters are singletons; the top ten hold approximately 22%. Here the sequenced sample was peripheral blood, taken on day 0 of MenACWY control vaccination. Receptors were obtained from an adult in good health. The CDR3 runs from the conserved cysteine through the conserved F or W. D genes are given only for firm matches. Only some rows state a clone size, as once, few, many or a class for expanded clones.

j_gene | d_gene | v_gene | abundance | CDR3aa | CDR3nt
TRBJ2-2 | NA | TRBV4-1 | NA | CASGGKGNSDTGELFF | TGCGCCAGCGGGGGAAAGGGGAACTCTGACACCGGGGAGCTGTTTTTT
TRBJ2-7 | NA | TRBV7-2 | few | CASSLTAPDYEQYF | TGTGCCAGCAGCTTAACGGCGCCAGACTACGAGCAGTACTTC
TRBJ1-1 | NA | TRBV9 | NA | CASSDFPGPMSTEAFF | TGTGCCAGCAGCGATTTTCCGGGACCCATGAGCACTGAAGCTTTCTTT
TRBJ1-3 | NA | TRBV4-2 | NA | CASSQGVGHTGNTIYF | TGTGCCAGCAGCCAAGGAGTGGGCCATACTGGAAACACCATATATTTT
TRBJ2-1 | TRBD2 | TRBV5-6 | few | CASSGGPTSGIGEQFF | TGTGCCAGCAGCGGAGGGCCTACTAGCGGGATAGGGGAGCAGTTCTTC
TRBJ2-7 | NA | TRBV6-1 | NA | CASSRLTGASDEQYF | TGTGCCAGCAGTCGCCTGACCGGGGCCAGCGACGAGCAGTACTTC
TRBJ1-6 | NA | TRBV11-2 | medium-sized | CASSPRGDSPLHF | TGTGCCAGCAGCCCTCGGGGGGATTCACCCCTCCACTTT
TRBJ1-2 | TRBD1 | TRBV29-1 | once | CSVVPGQGNYGYTF | TGCAGCGTTGTCCCTGGACAGGGTAACTATGGCTACACCTTC
TRBJ2-3 | TRBD1 | TRBV30 | NA | CAWRETGRYYQDTQYF | TGTGCCTGGAGGGAGACAGGGCGCTATTATCAAGATACGCAGTATTTT
TRBJ2-2 | TRBD2 | TRBV5-1 | NA | CASSYGLAGVGTGELFF | TGCGCCAGCAGCTACGGACTAGCGGGAGTTGGAACCGGGGAGCTGTTTTTT
TRBJ1-5 | NA | TRBV10-2 | NA | CASVGGVAVSNQPQHF | TGCGCCAGCGTGGGGGGCGTGGCGGTCAGCAATCAGCCCCAGCATTTT